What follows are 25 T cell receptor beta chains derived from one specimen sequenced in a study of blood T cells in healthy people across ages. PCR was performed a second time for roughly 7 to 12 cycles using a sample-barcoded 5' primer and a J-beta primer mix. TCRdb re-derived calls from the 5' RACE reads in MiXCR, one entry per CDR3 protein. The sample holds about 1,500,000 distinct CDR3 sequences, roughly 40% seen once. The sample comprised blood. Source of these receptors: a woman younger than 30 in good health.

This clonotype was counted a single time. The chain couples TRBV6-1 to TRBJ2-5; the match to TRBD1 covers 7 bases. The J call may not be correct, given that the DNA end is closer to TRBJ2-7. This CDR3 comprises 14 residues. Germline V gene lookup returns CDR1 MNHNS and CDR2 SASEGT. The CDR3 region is CASTLMTGFNEQYF. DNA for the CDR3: TGTGCCAGCACCCTAATGACAGGGTTCAACGAGCAGTACTTC.

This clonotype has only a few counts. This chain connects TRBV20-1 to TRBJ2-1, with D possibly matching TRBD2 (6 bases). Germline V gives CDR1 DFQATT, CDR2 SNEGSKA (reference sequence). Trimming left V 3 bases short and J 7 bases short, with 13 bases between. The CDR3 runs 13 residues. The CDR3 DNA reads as TGCAGTGCTAGGACCGGGACTGCAAATGAGCAGTTCTTC. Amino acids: CSARTGTANEQFF.

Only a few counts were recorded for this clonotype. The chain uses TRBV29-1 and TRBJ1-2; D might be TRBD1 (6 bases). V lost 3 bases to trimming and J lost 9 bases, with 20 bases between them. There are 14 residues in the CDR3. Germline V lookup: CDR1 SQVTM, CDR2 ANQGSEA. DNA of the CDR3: TGCAGCGTTGACCCCGTTCCCAGGAGGGGGAGCTACACCTTC. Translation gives CSVDPVPRRGSYTF.

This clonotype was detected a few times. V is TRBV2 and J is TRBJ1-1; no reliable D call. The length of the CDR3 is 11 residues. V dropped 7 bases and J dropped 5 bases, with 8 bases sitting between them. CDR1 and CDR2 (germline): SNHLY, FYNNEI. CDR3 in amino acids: CASTYQTEAFF. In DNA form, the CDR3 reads TGTGCCAGCACGTATCAGACTGAAGCTTTCTTT. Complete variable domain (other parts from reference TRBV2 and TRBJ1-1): EPEVTQTPSHQVTQMGQEVILRCVPISNHLYFYWYRQILGQKVEFLVSFYNNEISEKSEIFDDQFSVERPDGSNFTLKIRSTKLEDSAMYFCASTYQTEAFFGQGTRLTVV.

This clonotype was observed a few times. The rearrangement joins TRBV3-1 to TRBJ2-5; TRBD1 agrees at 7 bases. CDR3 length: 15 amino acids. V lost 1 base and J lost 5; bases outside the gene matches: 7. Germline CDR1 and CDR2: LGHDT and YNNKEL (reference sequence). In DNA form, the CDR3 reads TGTGCCAGCAGCCAAGGCAACCCCAGGGGGGAGACCCAGTACTTC. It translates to CASSQGNPRGETQYF.

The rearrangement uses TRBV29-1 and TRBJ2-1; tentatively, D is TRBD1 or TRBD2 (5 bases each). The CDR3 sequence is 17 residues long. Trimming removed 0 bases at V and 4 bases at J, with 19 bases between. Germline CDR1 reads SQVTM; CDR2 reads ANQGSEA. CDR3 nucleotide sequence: TGCAGCGTTGAAGATGGGGGAGCCACCACCAAATACAATGAGCAGTTCTTC. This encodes CSVEDGGATTKYNEQFF.

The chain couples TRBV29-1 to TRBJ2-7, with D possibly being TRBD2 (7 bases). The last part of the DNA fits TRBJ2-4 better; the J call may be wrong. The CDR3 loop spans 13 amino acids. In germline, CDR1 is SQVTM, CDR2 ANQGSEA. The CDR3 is CSVQRGGRNIQYF. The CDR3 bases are TGCAGCGTTCAAAGGGGGGGAAGAAACATTCAGTACTTC.

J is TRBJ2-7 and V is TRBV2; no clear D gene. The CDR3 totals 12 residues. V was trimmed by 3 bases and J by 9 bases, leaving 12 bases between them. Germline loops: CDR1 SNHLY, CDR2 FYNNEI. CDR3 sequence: CASSERQLGQYF. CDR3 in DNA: TGTGCCAGCAGTGAGCGGCAGTTAGGGCAGTACTTC.

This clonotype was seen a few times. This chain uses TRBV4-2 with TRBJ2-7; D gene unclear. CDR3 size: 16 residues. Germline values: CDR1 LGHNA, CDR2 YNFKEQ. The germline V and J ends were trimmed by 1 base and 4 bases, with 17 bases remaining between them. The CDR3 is CASSQVPTSWMYEQYF. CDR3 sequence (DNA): TGTGCCAGCAGCCAAGTTCCTACCTCCTGGATGTACGAGCAGTACTTC.

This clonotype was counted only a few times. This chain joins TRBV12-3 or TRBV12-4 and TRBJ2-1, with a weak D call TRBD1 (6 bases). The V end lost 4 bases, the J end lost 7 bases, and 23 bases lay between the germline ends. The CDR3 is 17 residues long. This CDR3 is CASSSYYGTRPKNEQFF. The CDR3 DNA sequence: TGTGCCAGCAGTTCTTACTACGGGACAAGGCCGAAGAATGAGCAGTTCTTC.

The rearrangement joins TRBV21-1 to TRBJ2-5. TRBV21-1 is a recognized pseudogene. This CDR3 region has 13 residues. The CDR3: CASSKETEETQYF. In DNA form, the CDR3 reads TGTGCCAGCAGCAAAGAGACCGAAGAGACCCAGTACTTC.

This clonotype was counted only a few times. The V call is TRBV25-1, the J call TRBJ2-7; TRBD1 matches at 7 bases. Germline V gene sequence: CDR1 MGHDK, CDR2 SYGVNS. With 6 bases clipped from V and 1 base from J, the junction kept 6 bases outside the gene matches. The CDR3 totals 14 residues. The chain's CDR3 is CASREDRDSYEQYF. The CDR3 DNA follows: TGTGCCAGCAGGGAAGACAGGGATTCCTACGAGCAGTACTTC.

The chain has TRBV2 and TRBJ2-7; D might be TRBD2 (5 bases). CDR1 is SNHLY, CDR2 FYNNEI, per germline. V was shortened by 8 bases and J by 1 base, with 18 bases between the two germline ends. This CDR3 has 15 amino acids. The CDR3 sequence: CASSSSRTASYEQYF. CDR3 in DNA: TGTGCCAGCTCCTCGAGTCGGACTGCTTCCTACGAGCAGTACTTC. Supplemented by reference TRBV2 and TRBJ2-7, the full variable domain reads EPEVTQTPSHQVTQMGQEVILRCVPISNHLYFYWYRQILGQKVEFLVSFYNNEISEKSEIFDDQFSVERPDGSNFTLKIRSTKLEDSAMYFCASSSSRTASYEQYFGPGTRLTVT.

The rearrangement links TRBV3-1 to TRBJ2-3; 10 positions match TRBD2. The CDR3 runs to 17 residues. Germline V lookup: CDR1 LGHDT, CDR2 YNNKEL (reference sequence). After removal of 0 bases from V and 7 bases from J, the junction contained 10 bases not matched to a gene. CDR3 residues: CASSQDAPSGGLHTQYF. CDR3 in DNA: TGTGCCAGCAGCCAAGATGCCCCTAGCGGGGGCCTACATACGCAGTATTTT.

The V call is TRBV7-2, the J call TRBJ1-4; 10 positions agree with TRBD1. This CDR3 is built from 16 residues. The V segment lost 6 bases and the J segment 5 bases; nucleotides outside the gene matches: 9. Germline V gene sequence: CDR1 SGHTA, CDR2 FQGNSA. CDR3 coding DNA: TGTGCCAGCAGTTTGAGACCGGGACAGGGGAATGAAAAACTGTTTTTT. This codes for CASSLRPGQGNEKLFF.

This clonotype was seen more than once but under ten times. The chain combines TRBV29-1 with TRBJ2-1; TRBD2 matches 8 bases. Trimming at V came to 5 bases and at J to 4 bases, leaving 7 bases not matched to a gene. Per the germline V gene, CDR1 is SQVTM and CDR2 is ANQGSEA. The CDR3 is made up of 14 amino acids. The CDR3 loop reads CSVSQRGLYNEQFF. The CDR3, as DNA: TGCAGCGTTTCTCAGCGGGGGTTGTACAATGAGCAGTTCTTC.

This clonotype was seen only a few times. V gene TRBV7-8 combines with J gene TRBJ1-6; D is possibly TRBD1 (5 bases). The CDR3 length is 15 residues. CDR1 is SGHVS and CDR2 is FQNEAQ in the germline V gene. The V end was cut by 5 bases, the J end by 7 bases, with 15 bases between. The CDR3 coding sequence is TGTGCCAGCAGCCCCCCCCCGAGACAGAATTCACCCCTCCACTTT. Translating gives CASSPPPRQNSPLHF.

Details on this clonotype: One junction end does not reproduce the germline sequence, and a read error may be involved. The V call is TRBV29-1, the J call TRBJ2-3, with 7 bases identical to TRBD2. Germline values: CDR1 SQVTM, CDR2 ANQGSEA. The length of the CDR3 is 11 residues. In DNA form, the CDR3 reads TGCAGCGTTCGACTAGCAGATGCGCAGTATTTT. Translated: CSVRLADAQYF.

The CDR3 is CACRTSGSANEKLFF. CDR3 bases: TGTGCCTGTAGGACCTCGGGGTCGGCTAATGAAAAACTGTTTTTT. J is TRBJ1-4 and V is TRBV30; D gene uncertain. CDR3 length equals 15 residues. V shed 6 bases and J shed 3 bases, with 17 bases lying between them. Germline-derived CDR1 and CDR2 are GTSNPN and SVGIG (reference sequence).

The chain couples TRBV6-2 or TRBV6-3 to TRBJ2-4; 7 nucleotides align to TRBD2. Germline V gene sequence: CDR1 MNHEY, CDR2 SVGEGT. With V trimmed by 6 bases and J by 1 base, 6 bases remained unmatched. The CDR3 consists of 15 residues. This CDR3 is CASSREAGAKNIQYF. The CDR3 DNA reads TGTGCCAGCAGCCGGGAGGCGGGGGCCAAAAACATTCAGTACTTC.

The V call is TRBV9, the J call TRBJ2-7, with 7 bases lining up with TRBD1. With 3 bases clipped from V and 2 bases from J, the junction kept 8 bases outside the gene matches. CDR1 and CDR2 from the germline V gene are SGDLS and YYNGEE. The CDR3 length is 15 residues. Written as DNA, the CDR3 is TGTGCCAGCAGCGGAAGGGACAGCCCCACCTACGAGCAGTACTTC. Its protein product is CASSGRDSPTYEQYF.

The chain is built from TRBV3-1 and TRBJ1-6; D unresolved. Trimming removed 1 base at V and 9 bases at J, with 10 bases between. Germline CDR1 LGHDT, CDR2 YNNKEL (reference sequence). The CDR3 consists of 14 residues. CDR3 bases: TGTGCCAGCAGCCAAGCGACCGTGGGTTCACCCCTCCACTTT. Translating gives CASSQATVGSPLHF.

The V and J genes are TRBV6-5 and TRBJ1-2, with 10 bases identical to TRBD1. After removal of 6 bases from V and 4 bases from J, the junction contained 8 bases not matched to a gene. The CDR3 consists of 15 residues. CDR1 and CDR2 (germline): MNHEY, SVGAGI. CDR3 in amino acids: CASRPGTGAAYGYTF. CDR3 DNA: TGTGCCAGCAGACCCGGGACAGGGGCTGCCTATGGCTACACCTTC.

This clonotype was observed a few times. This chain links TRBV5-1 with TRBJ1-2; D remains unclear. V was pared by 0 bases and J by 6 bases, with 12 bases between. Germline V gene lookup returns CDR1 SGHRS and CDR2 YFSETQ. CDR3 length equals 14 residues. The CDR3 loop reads CASSLGRSQDGYTF. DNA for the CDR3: TGCGCCAGCAGCTTGGGACGGTCTCAGGATGGCTACACCTTC.

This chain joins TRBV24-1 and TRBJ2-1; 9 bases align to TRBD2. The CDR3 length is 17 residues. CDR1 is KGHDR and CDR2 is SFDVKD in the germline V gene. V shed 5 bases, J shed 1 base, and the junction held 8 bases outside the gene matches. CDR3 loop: CATSGSGRGGSYNEQFF. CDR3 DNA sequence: TGTGCCACCAGTGGTAGCGGGAGAGGTGGGTCCTACAATGAGCAGTTCTTC.